These T cell receptor beta chains were read from a single sample in a study of blood T cell repertoires in COVID-19. Libraries were prepared by immunoSEQ multiplex PCR; TCRdb keeps only in-frame clonotypes and omits some of them. The profile shows some 75,000 clones, approximately 91% of them singletons. The sample taken for sequencing was peripheral blood. The receptors derive from a man between 65 and 85 years old with active or convalescent COVID-19. CDR3s include the opening cysteine and the closing phenylalanine or tryptophan. The order of the fields is V gene, J gene, clone size, CDR3 protein. The size of a clone is reported for some rows only, either as once, few or many, or as a class for expanded clones.

>TRBV28|TRBJ2-1|NA
CASSFLAAYNEQFF
>TRBV7-8|TRBJ2-7|NA
CASSLGFAGETYEQYF
>TRBV2|TRBJ1-3|few
CASSENPPGGRNTIYF
>TRBV28|TRBJ1-2|NA
CASLTSAGGYTF
>TRBV6-1|TRBJ2-2|NA
CASSEDPGLAGRAGELFF
>TRBV27|TRBJ2-7|NA
CASSLYPPRAGEQYF
>TRBV7-8|TRBJ1-2|NA
CASSFDRRTGGYTF
>TRBV6-5|TRBJ1-2|NA
CASSLNFQGNYGYTF
>TRBV2|TRBJ2-7|NA
CASRAVHLTSYEQYF
>TRBV3-1/TRBV3-2|TRBJ1-3|NA
CASSTYRVGVNTIYF
>TRBV6-6|TRBJ2-3|NA
CASSSTGLSTDTQYF
>TRBV12-3/TRBV12-4|TRBJ2-2|NA
CASTKRTGELFF
>TRBV19|TRBJ1-2|NA
CASSISGGYGYTF
>TRBV19|TRBJ1-2|NA
CASSYLSGGYTF
>TRBV20-1|TRBJ2-1|NA
CSASLPLAGVYEQFF
>TRBV7-2|TRBJ2-7|NA
CASSPRTGVQSYEQYF
>TRBV29-1|TRBJ1-2|NA
CSASGQLGYGYTF
>TRBV2|TRBJ2-4|NA
CASSGGYGYF
>TRBV7-9|TRBJ1-2|once
CASSDAQGSVSIGYTF
>TRBV4-1|TRBJ2-3|NA
CASSGTGTDTQYF
>TRBV4-2|TRBJ2-2|NA
CASSQATGELFF
>TRBV21-1|TRBJ2-3|NA
CASSQGRADPDTQYF
>TRBV12-3/TRBV12-4|TRBJ1-1|NA
CASSFGGRAFF
>TRBV18|TRBJ1-2|NA
CASSPAGTGVGGYTF
>TRBV14|TRBJ1-1|NA
CASSPRGRVTEAFF
>TRBV7-2|TRBJ2-5|NA
CASSPTGRQTQYF
>TRBV2|TRBJ1-2|NA
CASGQGGYGYTF
>TRBV11-2|TRBJ2-1|medium-sized
CASSPLAGGPFRSEQFF
>TRBV2|TRBJ2-7|NA
CASSGGDRVREQYF
>TRBV9|TRBJ2-3|NA
CASSVAGTSGGTDTQYF
>TRBV30|TRBJ2-6|NA
CAWDTSSGANVLTF
>TRBV12-3/TRBV12-4|TRBJ2-7|NA
CASSFPGREQYF
>TRBV18|TRBJ2-7|once
CASSPIQGESEQYF
>TRBV29-1|TRBJ1-2|NA
CSVGGLTGSNYGYTF
>TRBV11-2|TRBJ1-1|NA
CASSLDRAAGGRTEAFF
>TRBV28|TRBJ1-1|NA
CASSPYEQGKAQAFF
>TRBV27|TRBJ2-3|NA
CASRTGVDTQYF
>TRBV28|TRBJ2-2|NA
CASNTNRGNTGELFF
>TRBV7-9|TRBJ2-5|NA
CASSILGQVGETQYF
>TRBV19|TRBJ2-2|few
CASSISRTGELFF
>TRBV2|TRBJ2-7|NA
CARPTGTGTGSSYEQYF
>TRBV19|TRBJ2-5|NA
CASSITGRKTQYF